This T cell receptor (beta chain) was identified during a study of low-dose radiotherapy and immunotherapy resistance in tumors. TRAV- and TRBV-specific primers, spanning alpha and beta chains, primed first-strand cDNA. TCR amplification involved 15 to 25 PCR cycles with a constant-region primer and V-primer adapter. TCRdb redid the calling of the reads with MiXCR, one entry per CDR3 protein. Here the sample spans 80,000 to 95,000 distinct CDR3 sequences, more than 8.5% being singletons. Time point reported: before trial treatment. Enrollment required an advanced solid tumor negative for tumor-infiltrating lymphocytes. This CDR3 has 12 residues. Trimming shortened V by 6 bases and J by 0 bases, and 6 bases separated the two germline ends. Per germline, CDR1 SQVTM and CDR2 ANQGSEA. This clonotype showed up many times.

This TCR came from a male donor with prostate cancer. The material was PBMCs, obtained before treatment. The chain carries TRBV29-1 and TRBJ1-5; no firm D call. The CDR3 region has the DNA TGCAGCGTGCGTGATAGCAATCAGCCCCAGCATTTT. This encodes CSVRDSNQPQHF. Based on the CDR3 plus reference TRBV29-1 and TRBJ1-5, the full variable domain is SAVISQKPSRDICQRGTSLTIQCQVDSQVTMMFWYRQQPGQSLTLIATANQGSEATYESGFVIDKFPISRPNLTFSTLTVSNMSPEDSSIYLCSVRDSNQPQHFGDGTRLSIL.